This T cell receptor beta chain is from a study of T cells expressing NK-cell markers. TCRdb reprocessed the 5' RACE reads and stores each CDR3 protein as one record, lacking DNA. Recorded for this sample: fewer than 400,000 distinct CDR3 sequences. This CDR3 contains 14 residues. Per the germline V gene, CDR1 is LNHNV and CDR2 is YYDKDF (reference sequence). Sequences were obtained from blood T cells: a sorted CD56 or NKG2C T cell subset, CD4+ or CD8+ T cells, or bulk PBMC T cells (not recorded which). This TCR was recovered from a man aged 18-75 years in good health. V is TRBV15 and J is TRBJ1-4. The CDR3 loop reads CATSRQFFNEKLFF.